These T cell receptor beta chains were read from a single sample in a study of blood T cells in healthy people across ages. TCRdb re-called the 5' RACE reads with MiXCR, one entry per CDR3 protein. The sample yields over a million distinct CDR3 sequences, more than 40% seen once. Sequencing input: blood. The receptors were gathered from a woman aged 55 to 70 in good health. Both conserved end residues are trimmed from each CDR3. Some rows have no size entry. The others give once, few or many, or a class for an expanded clone.

v_gene: TRBV11-3
abundance: few
j_gene: TRBJ2-3
CDR3aa: ASSLGRLAGDYAQY

v_gene: TRBV7-9
abundance: few
j_gene: TRBJ1-2
CDR3aa: ASSRRGLGYGYT

v_gene: TRBV4-2
abundance: .
j_gene: TRBJ1-6
CDR3aa: ASSQAGRGDSPLH

v_gene: TRBV20-1
abundance: many
j_gene: TRBJ2-7
CDR3aa: SASREGSYEQY

v_gene: TRBV28
abundance: few
j_gene: TRBJ2-7
CDR3aa: ASSPLAETYEQY

v_gene: TRBV20-1
abundance: .
j_gene: TRBJ2-1
CDR3aa: GAMPEADEQF

v_gene: TRBV7-3
abundance: .
j_gene: TRBJ1-1
CDR3aa: ASSPSVKGTEAF

v_gene: TRBV6-5
abundance: .
j_gene: TRBJ2-7
CDR3aa: ASSYWRGYEQY

v_gene: TRBV12-3/TRBV12-4
abundance: .
j_gene: TRBJ2-4
CDR3aa: ASSLVVRGAASGNIQY

v_gene: TRBV12-3/TRBV12-4
abundance: many
j_gene: TRBJ2-5
CDR3aa: ASSLGGAGQETQY

v_gene: TRBV27
abundance: .
j_gene: TRBJ2-3
CDR3aa: ASSFGSTQY

v_gene: TRBV12-3/TRBV12-4
abundance: .
j_gene: TRBJ2-5
CDR3aa: ASSVEGKGTQY

v_gene: TRBV6-6
abundance: few
j_gene: TRBJ2-7
CDR3aa: ATALGGSYEQY